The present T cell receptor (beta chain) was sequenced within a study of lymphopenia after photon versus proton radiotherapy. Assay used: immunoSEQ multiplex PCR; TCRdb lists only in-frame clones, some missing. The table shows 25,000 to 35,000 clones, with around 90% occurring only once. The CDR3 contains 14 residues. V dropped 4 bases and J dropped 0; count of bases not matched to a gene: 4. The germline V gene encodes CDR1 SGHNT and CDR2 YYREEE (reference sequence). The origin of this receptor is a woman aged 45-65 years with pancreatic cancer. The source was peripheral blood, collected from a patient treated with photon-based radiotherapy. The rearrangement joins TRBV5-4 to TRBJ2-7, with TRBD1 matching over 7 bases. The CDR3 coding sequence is TGTGCCAGCAGCCGGGGACAGATCTCCTACGAGCAGTACTTC. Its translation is CASSRGQISYEQYF.